This T cell receptor (beta chain) was identified in a study of CD8+CD57+ T cells in acquired aplastic anemia. About the research overall: When averaged, DNA from sorted CD4+ and CD8+ cells came to approximately 3.2 ug. Whole-study results and caveats: For CD8+ Simpson's diversity, patients and controls showed no significant difference.

Using genomic DNA as the template, TCR beta VDJ and CDR3 profiling was carried out. TCRdb redid the calling of the reads with MiXCR, one entry per CDR3 protein. Here the sample spans roughly 420,000 distinct CDR3 sequences, 65% to 75% being singletons. This CDR3 region has 16 residues. The germline V gene encodes CDR1 MNHEY and CDR2 SVGAGI. The V and J ends lost 5 bases and 8 bases, in that order; junction bases with no gene match: 16. To note about this clonotype: Its target is unknown.

This TCR came from a human donor in good health, serving as a control. The chain employs TRBV6-5 and TRBJ1-2; 8 positions agree with TRBD1. The sequencing input was sorted CD4+, CD8+, or CD8+CD57+ T cells (not recorded which) from PBMCs. CDR3 amino acids: CASSQLGRGRDRGYTF. The CDR3 nucleotides are TGTGCCAGCAGTCAACTCGGCAGGGGGCGGGACCGGGGCTACACCTTC.